The rows below give T cell receptor beta chains drawn from one sample of a study of blood T cell repertoires in COVID-19. TCRdb's copy holds only in-frame clones and misses some; the assay was immunoSEQ multiplex PCR. The table lists around 150,000 clones, over 60% of them singletons. The specimen sequenced was peripheral blood. The receptors here all came from a woman older than 75 with acute or convalescent COVID-19. CDR3s include the opening cysteine and the closing phenylalanine or tryptophan. Each record gives: D gene, clone size, V gene, J gene, CDR3 protein, CDR3 DNA. D genes are given only for firm matches. Clone size, where shown, is once, few, many, or a class for clones that have expanded.

NA	NA	TRBV11-2	TRBJ2-1	CASSLGIAWNEQFF	TGTGCCAGCAGCTTGGGGATAGCGTGGAATGAGCAGTTCTTC
TRBD2	NA	TRBV27	TRBJ2-4	CASSSGREKLAKNIQYF	TGTGCCAGCAGTAGCGGGAGGGAAAAACTAGCCAAAAACATTCAGTACTTC
NA	NA	TRBV6-5	TRBJ2-4	CASQSRGLAKNIQYF	TGTGCCAGCCAAAGCCGGGGACTAGCCAAAAACATTCAGTACTTC
TRBD1	NA	TRBV12-3/TRBV12-4	TRBJ1-5	CASSDRADQPQHF	TGTGCCAGCAGTGACAGGGCTGATCAGCCCCAGCATTTT
NA	NA	TRBV6-5	TRBJ1-2	CASSYVGGSYGYTF	TGTGCCAGCAGTTACGTAGGGGGATCCTATGGCTACACCTTC
NA	NA	TRBV7-6	TRBJ1-6	CASSLAEQGNNSPLHF	TGTGCCAGCAGCTTAGCGGAACAGGGCAATAATTCACCCCTCCACTTT
NA	NA	TRBV6-2/TRBV6-3	TRBJ1-1	CASSSTPQGAGSEAFF	TGTGCCAGCAGTTCCACTCCACAGGGCGCTGGCAGTGAAGCTTTCTTT
TRBD1	few	TRBV29-1	TRBJ1-4	CSVAMTGRRGVNEKLFF	TGCAGCGTTGCTATGACAGGGCGGCGAGGGGTTAATGAAAAACTGTTTTTT
NA	NA	TRBV2	TRBJ2-1	CATKLGSSYNEQFF	TGTGCCACCAAATTGGGGAGCTCCTACAATGAGCAGTTCTTC
NA	NA	TRBV5-6	TRBJ1-6	CASSLQGVNSPLHF	TGTGCCAGCAGCTTGCAGGGTGTCAATTCACCCCTCCACTTT